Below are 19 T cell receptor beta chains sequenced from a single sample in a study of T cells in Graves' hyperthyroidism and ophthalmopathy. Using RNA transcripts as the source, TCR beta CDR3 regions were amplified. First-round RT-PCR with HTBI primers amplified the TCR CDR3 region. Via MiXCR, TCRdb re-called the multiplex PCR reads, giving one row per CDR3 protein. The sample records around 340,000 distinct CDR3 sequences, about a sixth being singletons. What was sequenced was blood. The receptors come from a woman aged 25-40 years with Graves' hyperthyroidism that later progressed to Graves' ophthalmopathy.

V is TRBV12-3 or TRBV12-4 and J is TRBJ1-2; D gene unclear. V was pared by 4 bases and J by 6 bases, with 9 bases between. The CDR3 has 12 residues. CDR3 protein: CASSWVAHGYTF. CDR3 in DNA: TGTGCCAGCAGTTGGGTCGCCCATGGCTACACCTTC.

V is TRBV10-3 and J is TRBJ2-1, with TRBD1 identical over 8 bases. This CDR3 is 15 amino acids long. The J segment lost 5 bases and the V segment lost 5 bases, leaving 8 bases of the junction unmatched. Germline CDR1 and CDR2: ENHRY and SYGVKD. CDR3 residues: CAISPKRDRNNEQFF. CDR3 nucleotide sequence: TGTGCCATCAGTCCCAAACGGGACAGGAACAATGAGCAGTTCTTC.

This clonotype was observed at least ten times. CDR3: CASSDGTGGYNEQFF. The CDR3 coding sequence is TGTGCCAGTAGCGACGGGACAGGGGGCTACAATGAGCAGTTCTTC. The rearrangement uses TRBV19 and TRBJ2-1; 11 bases map to TRBD1. This CDR3 is built from 15 residues. The germline gives CDR1 LNHDA, CDR2 SQIVND (reference sequence). V dropped 6 bases and J dropped 3; count of bases not matched to a gene: 4.

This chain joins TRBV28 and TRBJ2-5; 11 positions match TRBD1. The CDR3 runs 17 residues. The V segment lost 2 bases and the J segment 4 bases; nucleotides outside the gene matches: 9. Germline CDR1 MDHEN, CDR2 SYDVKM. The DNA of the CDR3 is TGTGCCAGCAGTTTAATTAGGACAGGGGGCTATAGAGAGACCCAGTACTTC. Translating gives CASSLIRTGGYRETQYF.

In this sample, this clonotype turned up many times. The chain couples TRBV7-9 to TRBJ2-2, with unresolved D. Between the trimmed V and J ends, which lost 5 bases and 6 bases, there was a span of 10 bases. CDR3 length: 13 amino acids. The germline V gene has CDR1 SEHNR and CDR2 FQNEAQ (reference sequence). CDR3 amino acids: CASSLMSSGELFF. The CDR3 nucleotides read TGTGCCAGCAGCCTGATGAGTTCCGGGGAGCTGTTTTTT.

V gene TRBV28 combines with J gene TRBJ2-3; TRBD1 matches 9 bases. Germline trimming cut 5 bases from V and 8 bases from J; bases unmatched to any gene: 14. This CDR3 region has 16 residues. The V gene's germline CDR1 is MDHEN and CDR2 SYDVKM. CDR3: CASSLGGQGLMGTQYF. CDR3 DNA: TGTGCCAGCAGTCTCGGAGGACAGGGGCTGATGGGTACGCAGTATTTT. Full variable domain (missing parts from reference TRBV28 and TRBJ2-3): DVKVTQSSRYLVKRTGEKVFLECVQDMDHENMFWYRQDPGLGLRLIYFSYDVKMKEKGDIPEGYSVSREKKERFSLILESASTNQTSMYLCASSLGGQGLMGTQYFGPGTRLTVL.

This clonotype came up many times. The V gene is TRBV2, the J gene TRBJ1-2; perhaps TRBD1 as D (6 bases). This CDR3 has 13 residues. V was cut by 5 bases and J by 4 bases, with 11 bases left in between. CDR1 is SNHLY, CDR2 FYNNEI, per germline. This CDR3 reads CASSRSGVYGYTF. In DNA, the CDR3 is TGTGCCAGCAGTAGGTCAGGGGTCTATGGCTACACCTTC.

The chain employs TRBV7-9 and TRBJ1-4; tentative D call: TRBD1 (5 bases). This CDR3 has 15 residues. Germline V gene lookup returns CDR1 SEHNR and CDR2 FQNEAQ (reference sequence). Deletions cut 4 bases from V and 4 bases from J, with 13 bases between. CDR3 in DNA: TGTGCCAGCAGCTCAAGTGGCCAGGGTAATGAAAAACTGTTTTTT. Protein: CASSSSGQGNEKLFF.

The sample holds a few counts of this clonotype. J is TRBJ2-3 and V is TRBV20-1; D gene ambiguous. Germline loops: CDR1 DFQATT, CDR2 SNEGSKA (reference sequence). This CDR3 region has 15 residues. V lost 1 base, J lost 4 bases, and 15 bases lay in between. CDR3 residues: CSARVFTAVADTQYF. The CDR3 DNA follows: TGCAGTGCTAGAGTTTTTACTGCCGTCGCAGATACGCAGTATTTT.

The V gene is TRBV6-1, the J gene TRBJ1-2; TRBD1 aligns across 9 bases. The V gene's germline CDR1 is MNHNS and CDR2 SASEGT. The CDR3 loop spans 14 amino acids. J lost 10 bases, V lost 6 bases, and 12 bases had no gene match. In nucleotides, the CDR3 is TGTGCCAGCAGACAAACCGGGACAGGGAGGACCTACACCTTC. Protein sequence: CASRQTGTGRTYTF.

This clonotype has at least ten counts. CDR3 in DNA: TGTGCCAGCAGCTTGAGGCTGAGGTCTAACAATGAGCAGTTCTTC. It is translated as CASSLRLRSNNEQFF. V gene TRBV5-8 combines with J gene TRBJ2-1; D is uncertain. Germline CDR1 SGHTS, CDR2 YDEGEE. Trimming took off 1 base at V and 5 bases at J, with 13 bases between the two ends. The CDR3 has 15 residues. Using reference TRBV5-8 and TRBJ2-1 for the parts outside the CDR3, the full variable domain is EAGVTQSPTHLIKTRGQQATLRCSPISGHTSVYWYQQALGLGLQFLLWYDEGEERNRGNFPPRFSGRQFPNYSSELNVNALELEDSALYLCASSLRLRSNNEQFFGPGTRLTVL.

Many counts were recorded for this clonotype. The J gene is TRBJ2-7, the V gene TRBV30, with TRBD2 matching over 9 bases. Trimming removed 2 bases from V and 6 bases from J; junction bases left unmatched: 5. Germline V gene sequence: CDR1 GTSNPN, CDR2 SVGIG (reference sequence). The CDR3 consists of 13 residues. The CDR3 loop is CAWSIAGVGEQYF. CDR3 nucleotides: TGTGCCTGGAGTATAGCGGGAGTTGGCGAGCAGTACTTC.

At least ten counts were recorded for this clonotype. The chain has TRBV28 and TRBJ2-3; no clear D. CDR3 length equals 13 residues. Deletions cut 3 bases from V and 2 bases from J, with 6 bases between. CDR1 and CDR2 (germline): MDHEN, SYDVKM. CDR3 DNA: TGTGCCAGCAGTTTCCGACCCACAGATACGCAGTATTTT. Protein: CASSFRPTDTQYF. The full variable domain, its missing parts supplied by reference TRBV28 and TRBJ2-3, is DVKVTQSSRYLVKRTGEKVFLECVQDMDHENMFWYRQDPGLGLRLIYFSYDVKMKEKGDIPEGYSVSREKKERFSLILESASTNQTSMYLCASSFRPTDTQYFGPGTRLTVL.

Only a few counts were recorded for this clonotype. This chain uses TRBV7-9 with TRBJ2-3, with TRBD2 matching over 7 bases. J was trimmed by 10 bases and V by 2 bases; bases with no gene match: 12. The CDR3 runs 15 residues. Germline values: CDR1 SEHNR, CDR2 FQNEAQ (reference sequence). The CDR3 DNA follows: TGTGCCAGCAGCTTAATCGTCGGACTAGGGGCTCCGCAGTATTTT. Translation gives CASSLIVGLGAPQYF.

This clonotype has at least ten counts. DNA for the CDR3: TGCAGTGCTCTAACCCTGACTAGCGGGGGGGCGCGGGGTGAGACCCAGTACTTC. Residues: CSALTLTSGGARGETQYF. J is TRBJ2-5 and V is TRBV20-1, with TRBD2 matching 14 bases. The junction had 16 bases not matched to a gene; V was cut back by 5 bases and J by 5 bases. CDR1 DFQATT and CDR2 SNEGSKA come from the germline V gene (reference sequence). The CDR3 covers 18 residues.

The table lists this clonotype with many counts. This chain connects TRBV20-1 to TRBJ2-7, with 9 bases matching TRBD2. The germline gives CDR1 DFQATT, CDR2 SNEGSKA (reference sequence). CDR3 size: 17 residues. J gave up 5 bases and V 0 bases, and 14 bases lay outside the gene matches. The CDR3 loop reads CSARDLPSSGSWDEQYF. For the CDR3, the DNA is TGCAGTGCTAGAGATCTACCTAGTAGCGGGAGTTGGGACGAGCAGTACTTC.

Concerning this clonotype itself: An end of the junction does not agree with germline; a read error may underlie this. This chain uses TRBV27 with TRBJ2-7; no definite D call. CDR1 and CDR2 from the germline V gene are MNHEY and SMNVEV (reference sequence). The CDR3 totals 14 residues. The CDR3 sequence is CTSRPAAPYYEQYF. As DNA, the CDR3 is TGTACCAGCAGACCGGCGGCCCCCTACTACGAGCAGTACTTC.

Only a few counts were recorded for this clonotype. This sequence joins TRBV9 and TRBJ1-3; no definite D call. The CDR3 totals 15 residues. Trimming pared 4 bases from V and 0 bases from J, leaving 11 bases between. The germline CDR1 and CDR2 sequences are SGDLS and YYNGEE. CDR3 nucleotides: TGTGCCAGCAGCCCCGGGGTGAGCTCTGGAAACACCATATATTTT. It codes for CASSPGVSSGNTIYF.

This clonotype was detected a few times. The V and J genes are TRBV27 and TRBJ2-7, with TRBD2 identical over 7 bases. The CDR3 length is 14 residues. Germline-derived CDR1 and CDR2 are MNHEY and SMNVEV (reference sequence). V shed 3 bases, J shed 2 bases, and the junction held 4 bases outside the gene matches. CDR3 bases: TGTGCCAGCAGTTTGGGGGGGTCCCCCTACGAGCAGTACTTC. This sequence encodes CASSLGGSPYEQYF.